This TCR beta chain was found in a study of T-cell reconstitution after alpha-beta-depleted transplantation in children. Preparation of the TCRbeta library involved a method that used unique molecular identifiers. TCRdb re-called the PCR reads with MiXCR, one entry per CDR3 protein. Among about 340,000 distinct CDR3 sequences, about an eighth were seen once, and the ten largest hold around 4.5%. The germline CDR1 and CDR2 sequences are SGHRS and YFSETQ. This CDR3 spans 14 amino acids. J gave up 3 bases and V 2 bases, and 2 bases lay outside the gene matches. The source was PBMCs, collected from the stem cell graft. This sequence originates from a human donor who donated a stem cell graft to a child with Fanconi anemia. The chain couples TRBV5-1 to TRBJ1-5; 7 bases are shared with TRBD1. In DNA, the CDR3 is TGCGCCAGCAGCTTCGGGACAGCCAATCAGCCCCAGCATTTT. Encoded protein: CASSFGTANQPQHF.